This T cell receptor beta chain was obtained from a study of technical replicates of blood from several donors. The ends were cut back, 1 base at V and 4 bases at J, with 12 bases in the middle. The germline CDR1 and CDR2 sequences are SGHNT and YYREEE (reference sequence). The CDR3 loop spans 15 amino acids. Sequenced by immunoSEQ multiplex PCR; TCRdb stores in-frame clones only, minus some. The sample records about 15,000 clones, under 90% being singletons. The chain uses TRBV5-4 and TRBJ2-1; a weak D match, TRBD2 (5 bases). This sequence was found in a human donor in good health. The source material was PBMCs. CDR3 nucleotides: TGTGCCAGCAGCTTGTGGCGTTCGGGGTACAATGAGCAGTTCTTC. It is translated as CASSLWRSGYNEQFF.